This T cell receptor (beta chain) was found in a study of shared clonotypes between healthy human individuals. CDR3 length: 14 residues. Trimming shortened V by 5 bases and J by 3 bases, and 13 bases separated the two germline ends. CDR1 is SGHVS, CDR2 FNYEAQ, per germline. Data came from immunoSEQ multiplex PCR; TCRdb stores just in-frame clones and leaves some out. The sample lists millions of clones; 80% to 95% were seen once. The receptor was derived from a man between 18 and 35 years old in good health. Some clones in this sample may be carry-over from other donors' samples. Sequenced material: naive CD4+ T cells from PBMCs. Subset: CD45RA+ positively selected. The rearrangement links TRBV7-6 to TRBJ1-1; TRBD1 is a possible D gene (6 bases). This CDR3 reads CASSASGAYTEAFF. In nucleotides, the CDR3 is TGTGCCAGCAGCGCCTCAGGGGCTTACACTGAAGCTTTCTTT.